This paragraph covers one TCR beta chain sequence. Its antigen remains unidentified. This CDR3 has 13 residues. Trimming removed 5 bases from V and 10 bases from J; junction bases left unmatched: 9. The germline V gene encodes CDR1 DFQATT and CDR2 SNEGSKA (reference sequence). The sample comes from a study of CD8 T cells in ankylosing spondylitis. General observations from the study: Roughly eight highly homologous variants made up a TCR beta motif that seemed to typify ankylosing spondylitis blood. Peripheral blood samples showed relatively rare disease-linked clones, and these clones were CD8+.

TCRdb reprocessed the 5' RACE reads with MiXCR, giving one entry per CDR3 protein. The sample holds approximately 540,000 distinct CDR3 sequences, approximately 11% seen once. The V call is TRBV20-1, the J call TRBJ2-1, with 9 bases lining up with TRBD2. The TCR sequence derives from a male donor with ankylosing spondylitis. The material sequenced was blood, either unsorted or a sorted T cell fraction (not recorded which). The CDR3 bases are TGCAGTGCTTATCTAGCGGGAAGTGGGGAGCAGTTCTTC. Encoded protein: CSAYLAGSGEQFF.